The sequence of this TCR beta chain was determined in a study of blood T cell repertoires in COVID-19 (TCRdb year 2020). Concerning the study at large: The collaborator samples originated in the United States, Italy and Spain and spanned the acute and convalescent phases of COVID-19. Samples were obtained from the ongoing ImmuneRACE study (first 160 participants) and from 950 to 1,500 subjects provided by 6 global collaborators. A de-identified subject ID, COVID-19 status, age in years and sex were almost always included in the sample metadata. The repertoires were made available in a free public database intended to serve as a resource for research on the immune response to SARS-CoV-2. The material from the prospective study consisted of cDNA or gDNA derived from T cells, B-cell-depleted T cells, or PBMCs. Subjects who had been exposed to COVID-19, were actively infected with it, or had recovered from it provided the deeply sampled blood TCRbeta repertoires that made up the dataset. HLA class I and class II types, where available, came from metadata supplied by the sample provider rather than from assay-based typing. Points the paper makes about the study in general: Clinical and demographic metadata were provided uncurated, with the amount varying by source and participant.

Details on this clone: The antigen it recognizes is unknown. No quality values exist for individual bases; no much larger clone is one base distant.

The collaborating institutions used their own protocols to collect whole blood in K2EDTA tubes. Collaborator samples were shipped for TCRbeta analysis as frozen whole blood, isolated PBMCs, or DNA extracted from either sample type. TCRbeta CDR3 regions were amplified from genomic DNA using the immunoSEQ Assay, a bias-controlled multiplex PCR. The published analysis was carried out like this. The number of nucleated cells in each sample was estimated from the amplification of reference gene primers within the assay. Sequence reads were collapsed and filtered to measure the absolute abundance of every unique TCRbeta CDR3 rearrangement. For each sample, productive Simpson clonality was calculated as the square root of Simpson's diversity index across productive rearrangements. TCRdb limited this immuneACCESS table to in-frame rearrangements with V and J called. A share of clones is missing; checked studies link under half to unresolved V genes, and the rest is unexplained. V and J calls and clone size come straight from that table; D and trimming were deduced from the DNA. Within this sample are 120,000 or so clones, with about 80% of them counted one time only. The biggest ten clones account for approximately 25% of the sample.

The CDR3 has 14 amino acids, counting the end cysteine and phenylalanine. Only CDR3 DNA remains: 42 bases, in frame from the first base. For CDR1 and CDR2, the germline V gene lists SGHDT and YYEEEE. Germline trimming: 4 bases from V, 6 bases from J; junction bases outside gene matches: 4. Source material: peripheral blood. This TCR was sampled from a human donor in a cohort sampled during active COVID-19. The V and J genes are TRBV5-6 and TRBJ1-6; 7 of the junction bases match TRBD1. The bases read TGTGCCAGCAGCCCCGACAGGGCTAATTCACCCCTCCACTTT. Translated, this gives CASSPDRANSPLHF.